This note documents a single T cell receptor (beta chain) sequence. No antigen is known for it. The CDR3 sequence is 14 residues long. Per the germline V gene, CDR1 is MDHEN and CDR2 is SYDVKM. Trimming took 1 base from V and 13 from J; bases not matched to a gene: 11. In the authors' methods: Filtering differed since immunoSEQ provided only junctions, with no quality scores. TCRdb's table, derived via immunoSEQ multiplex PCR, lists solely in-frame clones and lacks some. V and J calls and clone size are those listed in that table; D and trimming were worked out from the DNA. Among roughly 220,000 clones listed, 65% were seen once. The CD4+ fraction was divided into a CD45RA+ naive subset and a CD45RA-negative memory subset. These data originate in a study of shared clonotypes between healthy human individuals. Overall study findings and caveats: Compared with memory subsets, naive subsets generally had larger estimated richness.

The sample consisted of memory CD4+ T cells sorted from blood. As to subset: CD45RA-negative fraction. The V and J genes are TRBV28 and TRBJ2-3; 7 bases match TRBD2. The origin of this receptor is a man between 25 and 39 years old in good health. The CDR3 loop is CASSLYASGGEKYF. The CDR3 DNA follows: TGTGCCAGCAGTTTATATGCTAGCGGAGGGGAGAAGTATTTT.